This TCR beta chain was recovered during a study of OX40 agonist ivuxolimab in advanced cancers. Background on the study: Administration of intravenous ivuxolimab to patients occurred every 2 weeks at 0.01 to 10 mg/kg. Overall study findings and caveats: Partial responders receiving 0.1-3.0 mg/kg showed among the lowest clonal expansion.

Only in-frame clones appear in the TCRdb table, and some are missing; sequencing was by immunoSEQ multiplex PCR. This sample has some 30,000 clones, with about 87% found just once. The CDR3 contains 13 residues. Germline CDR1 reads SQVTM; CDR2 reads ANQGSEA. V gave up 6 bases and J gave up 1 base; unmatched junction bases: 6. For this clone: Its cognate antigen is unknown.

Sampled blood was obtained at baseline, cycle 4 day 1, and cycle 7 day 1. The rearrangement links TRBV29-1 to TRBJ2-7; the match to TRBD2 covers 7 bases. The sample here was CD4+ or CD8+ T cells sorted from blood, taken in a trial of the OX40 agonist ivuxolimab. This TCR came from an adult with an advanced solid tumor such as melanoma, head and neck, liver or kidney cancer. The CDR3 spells CSVWGGESYEQYF. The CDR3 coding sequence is TGCAGCGTCTGGGGGGGAGAGTCCTACGAGCAGTACTTC.